The 2 T cell receptor beta chains given below trace back to one sample, sequenced in a study of blood T cells in healthy people across ages. For the second PCR, which ran for about 7 to 11 cycles, a sample-barcoded 5' primer and a J-beta primer mix were used. TCRdb processed the 5' RACE reads anew with MiXCR; each CDR3 protein has one entry. In the table there are roughly 1,800,000 distinct CDR3 sequences, roughly 50% of which are singletons. Sequencing used blood. The receptors here all came from a woman aged 40 to 50 in good health.

The chain employs TRBV15 and TRBJ2-1, with TRBD2 matching 12 bases. With V trimmed by 0 bases and J by 4 bases, 7 bases remained unmatched. This CDR3 is built from 18 residues. Germline loops: CDR1 LNHNV, CDR2 YYDKDF (reference sequence). CDR3 sequence: CATSRDYSGLAGYNEQFF. CDR3 nucleotide sequence: TGTGCCACCAGCAGAGATTATTCTGGACTAGCGGGGTACAATGAGCAGTTCTTC.

The rearrangement uses TRBV20-1 and TRBJ1-2; TRBD1 might be the D (5 bases). The germline gives CDR1 DFQATT, CDR2 SNEGSKA (reference sequence). The CDR3 extends over 17 amino acids. Deletions cut 3 bases from V and 3 bases from J, with 23 bases between. The CDR3 DNA sequence: TGCAGTGCTAGTGGTGGCAGGGACTACGAGCAGTACTATGGCTACACCTTC. It encodes CSASGGRDYEQYYGYTF.